This passage covers 17 T cell receptor beta chains from one sample sequenced in a study of blood T cells in healthy people across ages. A J-beta primer mix and a sample-barcoded 5' primer were used in a second PCR of about 7 to 12 cycles. TCRdb reprocessed the 5' RACE reads via MiXCR and lists one record per CDR3 protein. The table records fewer than 600,000 distinct CDR3 sequences, about 28% of them present only once. The same sample was also used in a study of T cells of mothers and their children.

Source material: blood. These receptors were collected from a boy aged 2 to 10 in good health.

On this clonotype itself: An end of the junction does not agree with germline; a read error may underlie this. The genes are TRBV6-6 and TRBJ1-1; 8 nucleotides align to TRBD1. The CDR3 is 15 residues long. Germline V lookup: CDR1 MNHNY, CDR2 SVGAGI (reference sequence). The CDR3: CTSSHGTGRDTEAFF. CDR3 bases: TGTACCAGCAGTCACGGGACAGGTAGGGACACTGAAGCTTTCTTT.

This clonotype was detected a few times. The J gene is TRBJ2-5, the V gene TRBV13; D is possibly TRBD2 (6 bases). The J call is doubtful: the DNA matches TRBJ2-1 better. The CDR3 spans 12 residues. Germline V gene data show CDR1 as PRHDT and CDR2 as FYEKMQ (reference sequence). The DNA for the CDR3 is TGTGCCAGCAGCGGACGCGGGGAGGAGCAGTTCTTC. Translation gives CASSGRGEEQFF.

V usage is TRBV6-7 and J usage is TRBJ2-1, with 12 nucleotides matching TRBD2. TRBV6-7 is an ORF for which the function is uncertain. CDR3 length equals 19 residues. V lost 5 bases to trimming and J lost 8 bases; unmatched junction nucleotides: 19. The CDR3 DNA reads as TGTGCCAGCAGTCCCTTTCCTTTTACCGGGACTAGCGGGCTCGATGAGCAGTTCTTC. It specifies CASSPFPFTGTSGLDEQFF.

The CDR3 bases are TGTGCCAGCAGCTTTGATGGGAGGGCCTACAATGAGCAGTTCTTC. It translates to CASSFDGRAYNEQFF. The chain recombines TRBV5-6 with TRBJ2-1; TRBD2 matches 7 bases. V shed 2 bases and J 2 bases; nucleotides not matched to a gene: 4. The V gene's germline CDR1 is SGHDT and CDR2 YYEEEE. This CDR3 is 15 amino acids long.

This chain uses TRBV6-1 with TRBJ2-7, with 7 bases matching TRBD1. The germline V gene has CDR1 MNHNS and CDR2 SASEGT. The ends lost 5 bases at V and 2 bases at J; junction bases unmatched: 3. The CDR3 extends over 13 amino acids. The CDR3 DNA is TGTGCCAGCAGTTCTCAGGGGGCCTACGAGCAGTACTTC. Its translation: CASSSQGAYEQYF.

The chain has TRBV5-1 and TRBJ2-7; weak D call: TRBD1 (5 bases). The CDR3 has 15 residues. The germline V and J ends were trimmed by 4 bases and 0 bases, with 14 bases remaining between them. Germline V gene data show CDR1 as SGHRS and CDR2 as YFSETQ. CDR3 coding DNA: TGCGCCAGCAGCCTGACAGTCGATAGCTCCTACGAGCAGTACTTC. It encodes CASSLTVDSSYEQYF.

Note on this clonotype: Relative to the germline gene, one junction end is altered; a read error may explain this. The V call is TRBV4-3, the J call TRBJ2-3; D unclear. The CDR3 consists of 15 residues. Germline CDR1 LGHNA, CDR2 YSLEER. The CDR3 region has the DNA TGCGCCAGCAGCCAAGGTTATAGACGCACAGATACACAGTATTTT. Translated: CASSQGYRRTDTQYF.

This clonotype has just a few counts. The chain has TRBV5-1 and TRBJ2-2; TRBD2 agrees at 9 bases. The junction had 9 bases not matched to a gene; V was cut back by 3 bases and J by 6 bases. CDR1 SGHRS and CDR2 YFSETQ come from the germline V gene. CDR3 length: 16 amino acids. CDR3 DNA sequence: TGCGCCAGCAGCTATAGAGCGGGAGGAGGGCCCGGGGAGCTGTTTTTT. Its protein product is CASSYRAGGGPGELFF. Full variable domain (missing parts from reference TRBV5-1 and TRBJ2-2): KAGVTQTPRYLIKTRGQQVTLSCSPISGHRSVSWYQQTPGQGLQFLFEYFSETQRNKGNFPGRFSGRQFSNSRSEMNVSTLELGDSALYLCASSYRAGGGPGELFFGEGSRLTVL.

This clonotype came up a few times. Germline is not matched at one junction end, which may reflect a read error. The chain couples TRBV20-1 to TRBJ1-2, with D possibly matching TRBD1 (6 bases). CDR1 and CDR2 from the germline V gene are DFQATT and SNEGSKA (reference sequence). This CDR3 has 13 amino acids. Here the CDR3 reads CSTRGHSPYGYTF. DNA for the CDR3: TGCAGTACTAGGGGACATTCCCCGTATGGCTACACCTTC.

The J gene is TRBJ2-7, the V gene TRBV5-1; unclear D gene. V was trimmed by 1 base and J by 4 bases, leaving 9 bases between them. This CDR3 has 13 residues. From germline, CDR1 is SGHRS and CDR2 YFSETQ. The DNA of the CDR3 is TGCGCCAGCAGCTTGACCCTAGGTTACGAGCAGTACTTC. It encodes CASSLTLGYEQYF.

The J gene is TRBJ2-5, the V gene TRBV10-3; TRBD1 aligns across 9 bases. J gave up 5 bases and V 10 bases, and 8 bases lay outside the gene matches. CDR1 and CDR2 (germline): ENHRY, SYGVKD. The CDR3 loop spans 13 amino acids. The CDR3 loop is CATLDRGWETQYF. CDR3 bases: TGTGCCACCCTGGACAGGGGTTGGGAGACCCAGTACTTC.

This clonotype was detected only a few times. The gene calls are TRBV5-1 and TRBJ2-3; D not resolved. Trimming cost V 1 base and J 0 bases, with 6 bases left between them. CDR1 is SGHRS, CDR2 YFSETQ, per germline. The CDR3 sequence is 14 residues long. In DNA form, the CDR3 reads TGCGCCAGCAGCTTGCCGTACAGCACAGATACGCAGTATTTT. Its translation is CASSLPYSTDTQYF.

This chain links TRBV6-5 with TRBJ1-4; perhaps TRBD1 as D (5 bases). The CDR3 extends over 14 amino acids. V was cut by 2 bases and J by 7 bases, with 11 bases left in between. Germline CDR1 MNHEY, CDR2 SVGAGI. The CDR3 loop is CASSYEGRGEKLFF. CDR3 sequence (DNA): TGTGCCAGCAGTTACGAGGGAAGGGGTGAAAAACTGTTTTTT.

The rearrangement joins TRBV10-3 to TRBJ1-5; TRBD1 is a possible D gene (6 bases). The CDR3 is made up of 16 amino acids. The germline CDR1 and CDR2 sequences are ENHRY and SYGVKD. V was clipped by 7 bases and J by 2 bases, with 18 bases between them. CDR3 residues: CAIKAGADEGNQPQHF. In DNA, the CDR3 is TGTGCCATCAAGGCAGGGGCGGACGAGGGCAATCAGCCCCAGCATTTT.

The rearrangement links TRBV4-3 to TRBJ2-1; D remains ambiguous. V dropped 0 bases and J dropped 3 bases, with 12 bases sitting between them. This CDR3 is built from 16 residues. In germline, CDR1 is LGHNA, CDR2 YSLEER. CDR3 amino acids: CASSQDGRTHYNEQFF. CDR3 coding DNA: TGCGCCAGCAGCCAAGATGGGCGGACCCACTACAATGAGCAGTTCTTC.

The V gene is TRBV12-3 or TRBV12-4, the J gene TRBJ1-1; possible D gene TRBD1, 5 bases. CDR3 length equals 13 residues. V shed 7 bases and J shed 1 base, with 10 bases lying between them. Here the CDR3 reads CASTLDRNTEAFF. DNA of the CDR3: TGTGCCAGCACCCTAGACAGGAACACTGAAGCTTTCTTT.

The V gene is TRBV10-1, the J gene TRBJ1-5; the match to TRBD1 covers 10 bases. CDR1 WNHNN and CDR2 SYGVQD come from the germline V gene (reference sequence). The CDR3 loop spans 14 amino acids. J gave up 0 bases and V 9 bases, and 2 bases lay outside the gene matches. CDR3: CARGTGDSNQPQHF. CDR3 bases: TGCGCCAGGGGGACAGGGGATAGCAATCAGCCCCAGCATTTT.